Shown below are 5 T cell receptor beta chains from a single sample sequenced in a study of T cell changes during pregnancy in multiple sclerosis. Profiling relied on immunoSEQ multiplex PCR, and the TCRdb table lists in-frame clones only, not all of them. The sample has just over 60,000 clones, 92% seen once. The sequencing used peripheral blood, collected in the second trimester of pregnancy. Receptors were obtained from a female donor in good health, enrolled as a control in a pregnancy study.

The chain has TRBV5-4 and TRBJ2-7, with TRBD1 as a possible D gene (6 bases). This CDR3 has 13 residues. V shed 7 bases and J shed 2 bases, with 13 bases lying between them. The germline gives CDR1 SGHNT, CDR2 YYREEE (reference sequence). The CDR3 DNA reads TGTGCCAGCGCAGCAGGGGTGGCCTACGAGCAGTACTTC. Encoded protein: CASAAGVAYEQYF.

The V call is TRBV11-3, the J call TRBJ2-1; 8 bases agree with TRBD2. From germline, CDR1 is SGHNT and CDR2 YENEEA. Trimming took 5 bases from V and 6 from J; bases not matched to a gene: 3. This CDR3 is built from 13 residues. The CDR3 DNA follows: TGTGCCAGCAGCCCAGGACTAGCCAATGAGCAGTTCTTC. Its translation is CASSPGLANEQFF. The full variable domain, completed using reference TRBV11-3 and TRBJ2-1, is EAGVVQSPRYKIIEKKQPVAFWCNPISGHNTLYWYLQNLGQGPELLIRYENEEAVDDSQLPKDRFSAERLKGVDSTLKIQPAELGDSAVYLCASSPGLANEQFFGPGTRLTVL.

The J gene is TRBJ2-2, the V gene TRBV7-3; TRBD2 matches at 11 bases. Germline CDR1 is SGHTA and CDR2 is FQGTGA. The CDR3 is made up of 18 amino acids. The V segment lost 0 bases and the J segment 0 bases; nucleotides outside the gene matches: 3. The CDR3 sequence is CASSLTSGRAANTGELFF. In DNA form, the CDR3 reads TGTGCCAGCAGCTTAACTAGCGGGAGGGCCGCGAACACCGGGGAGCTGTTTTTT. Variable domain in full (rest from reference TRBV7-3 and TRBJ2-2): GAGVSQTPSNKVTEKGKYVELRCDPISGHTALYWYRQSLGQGPEFLIYFQGTGAADDSGLPNDRFFAVRPEGSVSTLKIQRTERGDSAVYLCASSLTSGRAANTGELFFGEGSRLTVL.

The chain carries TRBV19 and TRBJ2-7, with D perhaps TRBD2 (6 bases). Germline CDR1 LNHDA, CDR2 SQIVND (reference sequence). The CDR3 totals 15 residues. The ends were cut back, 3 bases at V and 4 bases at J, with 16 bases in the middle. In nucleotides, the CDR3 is TGTGCCAGTAGTATGCGGGACCGCGCCGCATACGAGCAGTACTTC. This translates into CASSMRDRAAYEQYF.

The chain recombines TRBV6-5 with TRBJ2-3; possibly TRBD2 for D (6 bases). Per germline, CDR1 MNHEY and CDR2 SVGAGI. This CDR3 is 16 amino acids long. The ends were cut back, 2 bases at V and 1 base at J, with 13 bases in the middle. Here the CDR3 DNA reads TGTGCCAGCAGTTACGGGACTTCCCTAGGCACAGATACGCAGTATTTT. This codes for CASSYGTSLGTDTQYF.